The 5 T cell receptor beta chains presented below share a single source sample, sequenced in a study of OX40 agonist ivuxolimab in advanced cancers. The protocol was immunoSEQ multiplex PCR, while the TCRdb copy is restricted to in-frame clones and leaves out a portion. Of about 72,000 clones in the sample, 80% to 90% are singletons; the top ten hold roughly 1%. The sample in question was CD4+ or CD8+ T cells sorted from blood, obtained in a trial of the OX40 agonist ivuxolimab. These receptors came from an adult with an advanced solid tumor such as melanoma, head and neck, liver or kidney cancer.

This clone was seen once. CDR3 region: CASSPVTGRGSYNEQFF. CDR3 in DNA: TGTGCCAGCAGCCCGGTGACAGGGAGGGGATCCTACAATGAGCAGTTCTTC. The V gene is TRBV7-9, the J gene TRBJ2-1; D may correspond to TRBD1 or TRBD2 (7 bases each). The V end was cut by 5 bases, the J end by 1 base, with 18 bases between. CDR3 length: 17 amino acids. The germline CDR1 and CDR2 sequences are SEHNR and FQNEAQ (reference sequence).

This rearrangement joins TRBV5-6 to TRBJ2-1; D is possibly TRBD1 (6 bases). V was trimmed by 4 bases and J by 0 bases, leaving 17 bases between them. The germline V gene encodes CDR1 SGHDT and CDR2 YYEEEE. The CDR3 spans 17 residues. CDR3 sequence: CASSHLPGTHSYNEQFF. CDR3 coding DNA: TGTGCCAGCAGCCACTTGCCAGGGACACACTCCTACAATGAGCAGTTCTTC.

The chain joins TRBV11-3 to TRBJ2-1, with D hard to call. Per the germline V gene, CDR1 is SGHNT and CDR2 is YENEEA. This CDR3 has 16 amino acids. Trimming cost V 7 bases and J 0 bases, with 16 bases left between them. As DNA, the CDR3 is TGTGCCAGCACCCCAAACCCCCGGGTCTCCTACAATGAGCAGTTCTTC. Its translation is CASTPNPRVSYNEQFF.

The J gene is TRBJ2-5, the V gene TRBV7-9; D remains unclear. Germline loops: CDR1 SEHNR, CDR2 FQNEAQ (reference sequence). Trimming took off 1 base at V and 2 bases at J, with 5 bases between the two ends. The CDR3 loop spans 13 amino acids. The CDR3 spells CASSLVAQETQYF. The DNA of the CDR3 is TGTGCCAGCAGCTTAGTGGCTCAAGAGACCCAGTACTTC.

The chain uses TRBV7-9 and TRBJ2-7; 7 bases line up with TRBD1. The CDR3 loop spans 12 amino acids. Germline values: CDR1 SEHNR, CDR2 FQNEAQ (reference sequence). Germline trimming cut 5 bases from V and 9 bases from J; bases unmatched to any gene: 7. The CDR3 protein is CASSLDRVVQYF. CDR3 nucleotide sequence: TGTGCCAGCAGCCTTGACAGGGTGGTGCAGTACTTC.